This note documents a single TCR beta chain sequence. The antigen is undetermined. Samples came from axillary lymph nodes draining the breast cancer. Using its own MiXCR run on the multiplex PCR reads, TCRdb lists one record per CDR3 protein. The data show fewer than 150,000 distinct CDR3 sequences, 21% seen once. This record comes from a study of breast tumors, draining lymph nodes, adjacent tissues. Findings and caveats of the study: Tumors had less TCR diversity than lymph nodes, more than nontumor tissue. The lymph node origin of tumor T cells was framed as consistent with a hypothesis, not demonstrated.

Germline lookup yields CDR1 MDHEN and CDR2 SYDVKM. There are 14 residues in the CDR3. Trimming took 9 bases from V and 4 from J, leaving 18 bases between them. The sequenced material came from axillary lymph node tissue. This clonotype was sampled from a female donor with breast cancer. Some clones in this sample may be carry-over from other donors' samples. This chain connects TRBV28 to TRBJ1-2; possible D gene TRBD1, 5 bases. The CDR3 region is CASLGGGSSYGYTF. CDR3 DNA: TGTGCCAGTCTGGGTGGGGGAAGTAGCTATGGCTACACCTTC.